The rows below give T cell receptor beta chains drawn from one sample of a study of technical replicates of blood from a few donors. Assay used: immunoSEQ multiplex PCR; TCRdb lists only in-frame clones, some missing. The data contain 9,500 to 15,000 clones, 90% to 95% of them seen just once; the ten biggest clones take up 6.3%. The specimen sequenced was PBMCs. The receptors were sampled from a human donor in good health. The CDR3 runs from the conserved cysteine through the conserved F or W.

J gene,V gene,CDR3 protein
TRBJ1-1,TRBV7-8,CASSTQGDTEAFF
TRBJ2-3,TRBV5-1,CASSLTSASTDTQYF
TRBJ2-7,TRBV6-6,CASSQGASGNYEQYF
TRBJ2-6,TRBV25-1,CASSKGISGANVLTF
TRBJ1-2,TRBV18,CASSPGQEVNYGYTF
TRBJ2-1,TRBV19,CASSRRAGGNSYNEQFF
TRBJ2-7,TRBV5-1,CASSLGPGGLYYEQYF
TRBJ2-2,TRBV30,CAWSAGQGTGELFF
TRBJ1-1,TRBV9,CASSQTTWNTEAFF
TRBJ1-3,TRBV29-1,CSVVVTGGNTIYF
TRBJ2-5,TRBV9,CASSVKSKGEETQYF
TRBJ2-7,TRBV5-1,CASSSGDRFPYEQYF
TRBJ1-4,TRBV6-1,CASSAQGEANEKLFF
TRBJ2-3,TRBV27,CASRTSGRRVDTQYF
TRBJ2-1,TRBV7-6,CASSLTVALYNEQFF
TRBJ1-1,TRBV7-9,CASSDGQAGTEAFF
TRBJ1-4,TRBV9,CASSVGPGADEKLFF
TRBJ2-7,TRBV27,CASSAPPAGEQYF
TRBJ2-5,TRBV7-5,CVRSSTLPTGGGQETQYF
TRBJ2-3,TRBV11-2,CASSLDPLAGGGTDTQYF
TRBJ2-1,TRBV6-5,CVSSYSGLITNEQFF
TRBJ1-1,TRBV23-1,CASRHRGQAFF
TRBJ2-3,TRBV11-1,CASSRDFSDTQYF
TRBJ2-5,TRBV7-9,CASSPTRLETQYF
TRBJ2-7,TRBV7-9,CASSKLSRTRGYEQYF
TRBJ2-7,TRBV5-1,CASSPGTSGGAYEQYF
TRBJ1-3,TRBV6-4,CASENRSQSYSGNTIYF
TRBJ2-1,TRBV12-1,CASSCLRGKANNEQFF
TRBJ2-3,TRBV9,CASSALAGGPADTQYF
TRBJ1-3,TRBV28,CASNPGGGNTIYF
TRBJ2-3,TRBV7-3,CASSLTGQYTDTQYF
TRBJ1-4,TRBV5-1,CASSQGTGGMIEKLFF
TRBJ1-1,TRBV30,CAWRAPGGPNTEAFF
TRBJ2-3,TRBV15,CATSLRTSGRRSDTQYF
TRBJ2-5,TRBV7-2,CASSQLTGTPLETQYF
TRBJ2-5,TRBV6-5,CASSYRGGGETQYF
TRBJ2-3,TRBV6-6,CASRVAGAADTQYF
TRBJ1-4,TRBV4-1,CASSQDGTGRKLFF
TRBJ2-1,TRBV7-2,CASSTRGSSYNEQFF
TRBJ2-2,TRBV2,CASKSLATGELFF
TRBJ2-3,TRBV28,CASSSPETSTDTQYF
TRBJ2-1,TRBV5-4,CATTGGPSGSDEQFF
TRBJ2-5,TRBV9,CASSVDGDSFDQETQYF
TRBJ1-2,TRBV5-1,CASSLGVRATISDYGYTF
TRBJ2-7,TRBV5-4,CASSLWSGLAGEGEQYF
TRBJ2-7,TRBV21-1,CASSRTGPTYEQYF
TRBJ2-7,TRBV10-1,CASSGSGWDGEQYF
TRBJ1-1,TRBV28,CASSSMNTEAFF
TRBJ1-5,TRBV28,CASSFGTGGDQPQHF
TRBJ1-3,TRBV7-8,CASSPQGSGNTIYF
TRBJ2-5,TRBV20-1,CSAIRAETQYF
TRBJ2-1,TRBV27,CASSRTSGSGNEQFF
TRBJ2-7,TRBV11-2,CASSLAGGYLYEQYF
TRBJ1-4,TRBV5-8,CASSTGGGWGEKLFF
TRBJ2-3,TRBV6-5,CASSYLGTDTQYF
TRBJ2-7,TRBV5-1,CASSLAPTSGSSYEQYF
TRBJ1-1,TRBV2,CASSKEWTGNTEAFF
TRBJ2-1,TRBV10-3,CAISSPGRNSYNEQFF